Listed below are T cell receptor beta chains from one sample, sequenced in a study of graft-versus-host responses after intestinal transplantation. Repertoires were generated with immunoSEQ multiplex PCR, while TCRdb's copy carries only in-frame clones and drops some. The table includes approximately 89,000 clones, approximately 92% detected once. Specimen: PBMCs, collected 450 to 480 days after intestinal transplant. All receptors come from a human patient who received an intestinal transplant, so some T cells may come from the graft donor. The CDR3 runs from the conserved cysteine through the conserved F or W. A D gene is named only where the DNA matches it firmly. Clone size appears in some rows only: once, few, many, or a class for an expanded clone.

J gene,clone size,V gene,D gene,CDR3 protein,CDR3 DNA
TRBJ2-1,.,TRBV29-1,TRBD1,CSGTRDSKNNEQFF,TGCAGCGGGACCCGGGACAGCAAGAACAATGAGCAGTTCTTC
TRBJ2-7,.,TRBV6-4,TRBD1,CARRGQGSSYYEQYF,TGTGCCAGACGAGGACAGGGTTCATCCTACTACGAGCAGTACTTC
TRBJ2-7,.,TRBV15,.,CATSPPRTYVSYEQYF,TGTGCCACCAGCCCTCCAAGGACATACGTCTCCTACGAGCAGTACTTC
TRBJ2-3,.,TRBV10-3,TRBD2,CAISESTGGALMGTDTQYF,TGTGCCATCAGTGAGTCGACCGGGGGGGCCCTGATGGGCACAGATACGCAGTATTTT
TRBJ1-1,.,TRBV5-4,.,CASSLDPYRADNTEAFF,TGTGCCAGCAGCTTAGATCCCTACCGTGCGGACAACACTGAAGCTTTCTTT
TRBJ1-5,.,TRBV6-5,.,CASSTTGPGRQPQHF,TGTGCCAGCAGTACTACCGGGCCTGGTCGTCAGCCCCAGCATTTT
TRBJ1-6,.,TRBV7-9,.,CASSGLWRTYNSPLHF,TGTGCCAGCAGCGGTCTTTGGAGAACCTATAATTCACCCCTCCACTTT
TRBJ1-2,.,TRBV6-1,.,CATDGNYGYTF,TGTGCCACCGACGGTAACTATGGCTACACCTTC
TRBJ2-1,once,TRBV11-2,.,CASSPRSRGAFNEQFF,TGTGCCAGCAGCCCGCGATCTAGGGGGGCATTCAATGAGCAGTTCTTC
TRBJ2-7,.,TRBV4-1,.,CASSPNLGHYEQYF,TGCGCCAGCAGCCCCAACCTTGGACACTACGAGCAGTACTTC
TRBJ2-7,.,TRBV12-5,TRBD2,CASGPGGRSSYEQYF,TGTGCTAGTGGTCCGGGCGGGAGGAGCTCCTACGAGCAGTACTTC
TRBJ2-7,.,TRBV6-5,.,CASGTSYEQYF,TGTGCCAGCGGAACGTCCTACGAGCAGTACTTC
TRBJ1-2,.,TRBV27,.,CASSLTRNYGYTF,TGTGCCAGCAGTCTGACCCGAAACTATGGCTACACCTTC
TRBJ1-2,.,TRBV2,TRBD1,CASSGTGIYGYTF,TGTGCCAGCAGCGGGACAGGTATTTATGGCTACACCTTC
TRBJ2-5,.,TRBV5-1,.,CASSLTGLRETQYF,TGCGCCAGCAGCTTGACGGGGCTTCGAGAGACCCAGTACTTC
TRBJ1-5,.,TRBV10-2,TRBD1,CASSDREDRALQPQHF,TGCGCCAGCAGTGATCGCGAAGACAGGGCCCTCCAGCCCCAGCATTTT
TRBJ1-6,.,TRBV2,.,CANRPSPLHF,TGTGCCAACCGGCCTTCACCCCTCCACTTT
TRBJ2-3,.,TRBV7-8,.,CASSPVRIADTQYF,TGTGCCAGCAGCCCCGTCCGGATAGCAGATACGCAGTATTTT
TRBJ2-7,.,TRBV27,.,CASRGDPSYEQYF,TGTGCCAGCAGGGGGGACCCCTCCTACGAGCAGTACTTC
TRBJ2-2,.,TRBV19,TRBD1,CASSIPQGAAGELFF,TGTGCCAGTAGTATTCCCCAGGGGGCGGCCGGGGAGCTGTTTTTT
TRBJ2-2,once,TRBV5-8,.,CASSLGQYTGELFF,TGTGCCAGCAGCCTTGGACAGTACACCGGGGAGCTGTTTTTT
TRBJ2-7,.,TRBV15,.,CATSRAGQASYEQYF,TGTGCCACCAGCAGAGCCGGGCAGGCGTCCTACGAGCAGTACTTC
TRBJ1-1,.,TRBV20-1,.,CSGSRNTEAFF,TGCAGTGGGAGCAGGAACACTGAAGCTTTCTTT
TRBJ2-2,.,TRBV10-3,.,CAIVRNTGELFF,TGTGCCATCGTGAGGAACACCGGGGAGCTGTTTTTT
TRBJ2-5,few,TRBV6-1,.,CASSEVGAPQETQYF,TGTGCCAGCAGTGAAGTGGGGGCCCCACAAGAGACCCAGTACTTC
TRBJ2-5,.,TRBV7-2,TRBD1,CASSLAITGGRGETQYF,TGTGCCAGCAGCTTAGCGATCACAGGGGGTAGGGGTGAGACCCAGTACTTC
TRBJ2-1,few,TRBV29-1,.,CSVQVKEQFF,TGCAGCGTGCAGGTGAAGGAGCAGTTCTTC
TRBJ1-2,.,TRBV7-3,.,CASSSPGGSYTF,TGTGCCAGCAGCTCCCCCGGGGGGAGCTACACCTTC
TRBJ1-2,.,TRBV5-1,TRBD1,CASSSGDSISPHGYTF,TGCGCCAGCAGCTCGGGGGACAGTATTTCCCCCCATGGCTACACCTTC
TRBJ1-1,.,TRBV2,.,CASSGESNTEAFF,TGTGCCAGCAGTGGTGAGTCAAACACTGAAGCTTTCTTT
TRBJ2-7,.,TRBV5-6,.,CASSLSLSSYEQYF,TGTGCCAGCAGCTTGAGTCTGAGCTCCTACGAGCAGTACTTC
TRBJ2-5,.,TRBV18,.,CASSPPETRGETQYF,TGTGCCAGCTCACCACCGGAGACCCGAGGGGAGACCCAGTACTTC
TRBJ1-2,.,TRBV7-9,TRBD1,CASSQGGQGYTF,TGTGCCAGCAGTCAAGGGGGCCAGGGCTACACCTTC
TRBJ2-5,.,TRBV19,TRBD1,CASSIEGTGQETQYF,TGTGCCAGTAGTATCGAAGGGACAGGTCAAGAGACCCAGTACTTC
TRBJ2-1,.,TRBV29-1,TRBD2,CSVPLGGAYNEQFF,TGCAGCGTTCCCCTGGGGGGGGCCTACAATGAGCAGTTCTTC
TRBJ1-1,.,TRBV12-5,TRBD1,CASGLAPGQGKAEAFF,TGTGCTAGTGGTTTGGCCCCGGGACAGGGAAAGGCTGAAGCTTTCTTT
TRBJ1-6,.,TRBV6-1,TRBD1,CASSVGQGANNSPLHF,TGTGCCAGCAGTGTGGGGCAGGGGGCTAATAATTCACCCCTCCACTTT
TRBJ2-3,.,TRBV2,.,CASKGPTSGDTQYF,TGTGCCAGCAAGGGGCCCACATCTGGAGATACGCAGTATTTT
TRBJ1-1,.,TRBV7-3,TRBD1,CASSLEPNRGFNTEAFF,TGTGCCAGCAGCTTAGAGCCCAACAGGGGCTTCAACACTGAAGCTTTCTTT
TRBJ1-1,.,TRBV15,TRBD1,CVTSRDRGQVNTEAFF,TGTGTCACCAGCAGAGATAGGGGACAGGTGAACACTGAAGCTTTCTTT
TRBJ1-6,few,TRBV2,.,CARQGRDNSPLHF,TGTGCCAGACAGGGACGGGATAATTCACCCCTCCACTTT
TRBJ2-7,.,TRBV14,.,CASSPGWSSYEQYF,TGTGCCAGCAGCCCCGGCTGGAGCTCCTACGAGCAGTACTTC
TRBJ2-7,.,TRBV25-1,.,CASRLRDGYGEQYF,TGTGCCAGCCGGCTCCGGGACGGATATGGCGAGCAGTACTTC
TRBJ2-7,.,TRBV10-3,.,CAISDSSYEQYF,TGTGCCATCAGTGATAGCTCCTACGAGCAGTACTTC